The clone carrying this TCR beta chain was seen a handful of times. Its antigen is unidentified. This record belongs to a study of cytomegalovirus exposure and HLA in healthy donors. The germline V gene encodes CDR1 SGHTA and CDR2 FQGNSA. This CDR3 region has 16 residues. Trimming stripped 2 bases from V and 0 bases from J, with 10 bases between. 13 Jbeta primers and 60 Vbeta primers were used for the PCR. Assay: immunoSEQ multiplex PCR; the TCRdb copy retains only in-frame clones and omits some. The sample includes approximately 110,000 clones, roughly 15% of them seen just once. Findings and caveats of the study: A later analysis appeared to link common viral pathogens to several of the most significant clusters.

The chain carries TRBV7-2 and TRBJ2-2, with a weak D call TRBD2 (5 bases). Sequenced sample: PBMCs. The clonotype originates from a female donor in good health and CMV-seronegative. CDR3 sequence (DNA): TGTGCCAGCAGCTTAAAGAGGGCCACGAACACCGGGGAGCTGTTTTTT. It encodes CASSLKRATNTGELFF.